This T cell receptor beta chain was identified during a study of CD8 T cells in ankylosing spondylitis. Study-wide findings and caveats: Several of the motif variants were reported before in synovial fluid and blood from reactive arthritis. Disease-linked clones bore a CD8+ phenotype, appearing relatively rarely in peripheral blood. Blood of patients with ankylosing spondylitis appeared to be characterized by a TCR beta motif of eight highly homologous variants.

Only a few counts were recorded for this clonotype. The antigen is unknown. 5'-RACE, quantitative and with molecular barcodes, yielded the TCR beta libraries. TCRdb called the 5' RACE reads again in MiXCR, with one record for every CDR3 protein. Here the sample spans over 450,000 distinct CDR3 sequences, approximately 12% being singletons. There are 13 residues in the CDR3. The V end was cut by 1 base, the J end by 8 bases, with 9 bases between. Per germline, CDR1 DFQATT and CDR2 SNEGSKA (reference sequence). The sequence was obtained from a male donor with ankylosing spondylitis. The chain carries TRBV20-1 and TRBJ1-6; no clear D. Sequencing used blood, either unsorted or a sorted T cell fraction (not recorded which). CDR3 DNA: TGCAGTGCTAGAGCCCAGCGGGATTCACCCCTCCACTTT. Translated, it gives CSARAQRDSPLHF.